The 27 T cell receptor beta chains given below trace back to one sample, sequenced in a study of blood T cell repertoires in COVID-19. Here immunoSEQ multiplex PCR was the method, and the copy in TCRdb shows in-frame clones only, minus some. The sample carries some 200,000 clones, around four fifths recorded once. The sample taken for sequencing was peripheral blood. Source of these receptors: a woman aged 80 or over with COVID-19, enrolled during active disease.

In DNA, the CDR3 is TGTGCCAGCAGCTCTAAACTTGGCTCTGGAAACACCATATATTTT. This gives the protein CASSSKLGSGNTIYF. This chain uses TRBV9 with TRBJ1-3, with D unclear. The germline V gene has CDR1 SGDLS and CDR2 YYNGEE. The CDR3 runs to 15 residues. V lost 4 bases and J 0 bases, leaving 11 bases between the germline ends.

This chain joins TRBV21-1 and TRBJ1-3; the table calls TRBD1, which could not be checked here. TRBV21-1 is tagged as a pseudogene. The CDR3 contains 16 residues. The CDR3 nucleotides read TGTGCCAGCAGCAAAGAAGGGGGCGCGGGCGGAAACACCATATATTTT. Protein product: CASSKEGGAGGNTIYF.

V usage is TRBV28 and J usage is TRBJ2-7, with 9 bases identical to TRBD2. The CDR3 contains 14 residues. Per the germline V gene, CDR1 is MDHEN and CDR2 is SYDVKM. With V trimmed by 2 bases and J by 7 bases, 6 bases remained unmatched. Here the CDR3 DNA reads TGTGCCAGCAGTTTAGCGGGGGGGCCGAGGGAGCAGTACGTC. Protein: CASSLAGGPREQYV.

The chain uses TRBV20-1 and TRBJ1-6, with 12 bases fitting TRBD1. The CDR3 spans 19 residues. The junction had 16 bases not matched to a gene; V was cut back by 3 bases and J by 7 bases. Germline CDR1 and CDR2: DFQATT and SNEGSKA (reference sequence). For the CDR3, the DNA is TGCAGTGCTAGTGGACCGGGACAGGGGGCGGCTGGGGAAAATTCACCCCTCCACTTT. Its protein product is CSASGPGQGAAGENSPLHF.

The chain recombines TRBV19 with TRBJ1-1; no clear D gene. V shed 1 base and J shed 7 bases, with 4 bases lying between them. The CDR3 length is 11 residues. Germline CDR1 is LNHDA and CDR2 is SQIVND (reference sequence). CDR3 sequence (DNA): TGTGCCAGTAGTATAGCGTATGAAGCTTTCTTT. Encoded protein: CASSIAYEAFF.

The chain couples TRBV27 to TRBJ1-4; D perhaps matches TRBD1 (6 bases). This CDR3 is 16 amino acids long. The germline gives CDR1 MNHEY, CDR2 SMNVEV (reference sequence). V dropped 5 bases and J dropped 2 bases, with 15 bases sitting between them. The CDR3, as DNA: TGTGCCAGCAGTATGCAGGGGCCCAGGACTAATGAAAAACTGTTTTTT. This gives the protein CASSMQGPRTNEKLFF.

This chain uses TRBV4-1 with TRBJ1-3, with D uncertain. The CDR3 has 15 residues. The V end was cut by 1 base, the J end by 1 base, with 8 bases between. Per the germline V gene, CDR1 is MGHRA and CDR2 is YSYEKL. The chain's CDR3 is CASSQGQMSGNTIYF. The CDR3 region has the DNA TGCGCCAGCAGCCAAGGTCAGATGTCTGGAAACACCATATATTTT.

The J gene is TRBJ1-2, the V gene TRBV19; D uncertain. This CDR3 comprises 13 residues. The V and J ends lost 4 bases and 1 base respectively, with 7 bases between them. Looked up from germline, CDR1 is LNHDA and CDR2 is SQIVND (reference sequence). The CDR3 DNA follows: TGTGCCAGTAGTACCCAGGTTAACTATGGCTACACCTTC. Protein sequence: CASSTQVNYGYTF.

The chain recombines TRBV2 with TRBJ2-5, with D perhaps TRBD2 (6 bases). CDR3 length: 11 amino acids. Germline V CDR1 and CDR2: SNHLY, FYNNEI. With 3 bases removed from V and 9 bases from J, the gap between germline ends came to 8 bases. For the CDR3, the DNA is TGTGCCAGCAGTGATTCGGGGGCCCAGTACTTC. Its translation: CASSDSGAQYF.

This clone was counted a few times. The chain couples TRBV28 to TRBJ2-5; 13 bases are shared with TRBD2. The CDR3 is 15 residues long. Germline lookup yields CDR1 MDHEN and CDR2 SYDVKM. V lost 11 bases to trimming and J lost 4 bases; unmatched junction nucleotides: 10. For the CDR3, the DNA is TGTGCCTCCGGAGCACTAGCGGGGGGGGCAGAGACCCAGTACTTC. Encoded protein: CASGALAGGAETQYF.

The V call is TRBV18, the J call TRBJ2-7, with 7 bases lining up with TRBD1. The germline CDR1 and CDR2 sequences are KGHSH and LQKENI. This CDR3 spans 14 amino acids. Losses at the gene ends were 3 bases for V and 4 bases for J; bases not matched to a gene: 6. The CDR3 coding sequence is TGTGCCAGCTCACCCGGGACAGCAAATTACGAGCAGTACTTC. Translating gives CASSPGTANYEQYF.

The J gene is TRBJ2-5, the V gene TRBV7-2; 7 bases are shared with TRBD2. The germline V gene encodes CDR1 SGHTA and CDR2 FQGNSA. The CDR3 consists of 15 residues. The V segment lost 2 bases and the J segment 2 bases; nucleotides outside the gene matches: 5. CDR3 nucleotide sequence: TGTGCCAGCAGCTTATTTGGGCGGGGGCAAGAGACCCAGTACTTC. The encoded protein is CASSLFGRGQETQYF.

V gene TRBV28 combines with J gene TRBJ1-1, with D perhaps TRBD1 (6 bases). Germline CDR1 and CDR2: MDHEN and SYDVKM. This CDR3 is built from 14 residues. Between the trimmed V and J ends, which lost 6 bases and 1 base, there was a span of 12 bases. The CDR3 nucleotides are TGTGCCAGCAGGGGTGGGACAAAGAACACTGAAGCTTTCTTT. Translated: CASRGGTKNTEAFF.

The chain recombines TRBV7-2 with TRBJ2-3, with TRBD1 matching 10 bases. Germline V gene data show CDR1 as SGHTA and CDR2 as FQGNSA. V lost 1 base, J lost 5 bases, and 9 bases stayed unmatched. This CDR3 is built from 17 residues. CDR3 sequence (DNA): TGTGCCAGCAGCTTAGGGGGACAGGGGAGTTTAGGAGATACGCAGTATTTT. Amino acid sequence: CASSLGGQGSLGDTQYF.

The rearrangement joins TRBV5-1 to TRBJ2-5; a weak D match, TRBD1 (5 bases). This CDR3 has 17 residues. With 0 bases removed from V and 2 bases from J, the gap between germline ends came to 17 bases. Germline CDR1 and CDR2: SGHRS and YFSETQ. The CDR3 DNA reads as TGCGCCAGCAGCTTGGCCAAGGGGATGGTGGGACAAGAGACCCAGTACTTC. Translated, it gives CASSLAKGMVGQETQYF.

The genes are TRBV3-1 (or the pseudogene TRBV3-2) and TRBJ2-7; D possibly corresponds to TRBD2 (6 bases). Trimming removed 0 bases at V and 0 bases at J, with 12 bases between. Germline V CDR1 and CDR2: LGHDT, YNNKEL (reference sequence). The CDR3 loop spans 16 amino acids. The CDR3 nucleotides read TGTGCCAGCAGCCAAGAGAGGAGGAGGGGCTCCTACGAGCAGTACTTC. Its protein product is CASSQERRRGSYEQYF.

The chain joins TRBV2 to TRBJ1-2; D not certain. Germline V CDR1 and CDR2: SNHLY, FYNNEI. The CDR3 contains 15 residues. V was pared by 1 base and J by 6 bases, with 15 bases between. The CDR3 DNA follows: TGTGCCAGCAGTGAAGGGCGGAGAGGCTTCCATGGCTACACCTTC. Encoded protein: CASSEGRRGFHGYTF.

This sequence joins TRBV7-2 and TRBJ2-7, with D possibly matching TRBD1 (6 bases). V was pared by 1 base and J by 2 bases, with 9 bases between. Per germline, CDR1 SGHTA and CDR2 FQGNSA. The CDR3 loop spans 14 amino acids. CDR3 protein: CASSLGGRTYEQYF. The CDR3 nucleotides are TGTGCCAGCAGCTTAGGGGGGCGGACCTACGAGCAGTACTTC.

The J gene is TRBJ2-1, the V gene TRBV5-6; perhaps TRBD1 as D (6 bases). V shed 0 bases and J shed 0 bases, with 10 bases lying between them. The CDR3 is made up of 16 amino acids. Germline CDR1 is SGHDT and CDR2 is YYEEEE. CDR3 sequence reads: CASSLVGASSYNEQFF. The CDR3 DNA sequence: TGTGCCAGCAGCTTGGTGGGGGCAAGCTCCTACAATGAGCAGTTCTTC.

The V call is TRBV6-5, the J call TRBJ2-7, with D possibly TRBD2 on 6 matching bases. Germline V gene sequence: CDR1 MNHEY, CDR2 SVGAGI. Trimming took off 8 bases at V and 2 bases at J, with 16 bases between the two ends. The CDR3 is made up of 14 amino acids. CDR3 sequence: CASASGLSTYEQYV. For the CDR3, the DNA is TGTGCCAGCGCGTCGGGACTGTCAACCTACGAGCAGTACGTC.

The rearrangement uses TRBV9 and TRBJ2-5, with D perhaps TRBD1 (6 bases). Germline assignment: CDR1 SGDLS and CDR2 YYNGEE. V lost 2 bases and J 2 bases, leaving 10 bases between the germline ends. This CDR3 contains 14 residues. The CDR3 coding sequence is TGTGCCAGCAGCGTCACAGGGTTACAAGAGACCCAGTACTTC. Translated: CASSVTGLQETQYF. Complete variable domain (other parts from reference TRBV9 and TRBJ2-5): DSGVTQTPKHLITATGQRVTLRCSPRSGDLSVYWYQQSLDQGLQFLIQYYNGEERAKGNILERFSAQQFPDLHSELNLSSLELGDSALYFCASSVTGLQETQYFGPGTRLLVL.

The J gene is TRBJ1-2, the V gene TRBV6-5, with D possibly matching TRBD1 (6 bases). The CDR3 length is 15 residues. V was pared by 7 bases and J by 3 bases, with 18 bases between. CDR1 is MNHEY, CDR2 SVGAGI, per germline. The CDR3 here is CASIEGGAQDYGYTF. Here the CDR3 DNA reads TGTGCCAGCATCGAGGGGGGGGCGCAGGACTATGGCTACACCTTC.

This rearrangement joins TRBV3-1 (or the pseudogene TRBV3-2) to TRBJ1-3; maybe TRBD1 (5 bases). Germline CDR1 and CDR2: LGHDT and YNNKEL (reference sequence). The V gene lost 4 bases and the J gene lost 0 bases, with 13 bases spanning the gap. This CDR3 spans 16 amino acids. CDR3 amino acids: CASSRREGTSGNTIYF. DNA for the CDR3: TGTGCCAGCAGCCGAAGGGAGGGGACCTCTGGAAACACCATATATTTT.

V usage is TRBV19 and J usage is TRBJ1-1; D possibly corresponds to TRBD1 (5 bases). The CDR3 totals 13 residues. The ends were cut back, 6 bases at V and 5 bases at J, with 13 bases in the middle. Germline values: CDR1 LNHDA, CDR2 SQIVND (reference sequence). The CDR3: CASSSGTQTEAFF. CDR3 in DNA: TGTGCCAGTAGCTCCGGGACTCAAACTGAAGCTTTCTTT.

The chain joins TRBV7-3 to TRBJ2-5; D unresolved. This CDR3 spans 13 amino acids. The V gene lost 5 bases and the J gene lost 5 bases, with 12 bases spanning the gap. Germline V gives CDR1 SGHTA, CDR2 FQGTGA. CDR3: CASSRSVSETQYF. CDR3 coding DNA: TGTGCCAGCAGCCGCAGCGTCAGCGAGACCCAGTACTTC.

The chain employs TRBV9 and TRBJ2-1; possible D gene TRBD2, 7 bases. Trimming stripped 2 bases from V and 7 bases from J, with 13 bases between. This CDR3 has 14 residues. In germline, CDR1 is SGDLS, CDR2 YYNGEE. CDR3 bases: TGTGCCAGCAGCGTTGGGGGGGCGCGGAATGAGCAGTTCTTC. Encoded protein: CASSVGGARNEQFF.

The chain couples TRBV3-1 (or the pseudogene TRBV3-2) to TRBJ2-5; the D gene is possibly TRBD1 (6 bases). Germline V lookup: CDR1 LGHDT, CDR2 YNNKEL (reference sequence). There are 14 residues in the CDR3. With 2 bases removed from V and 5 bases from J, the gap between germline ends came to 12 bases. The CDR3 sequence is CASSQPQGLETQYF. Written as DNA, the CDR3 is TGTGCCAGCAGCCAACCCCAGGGGCTGGAGACCCAGTACTTC.